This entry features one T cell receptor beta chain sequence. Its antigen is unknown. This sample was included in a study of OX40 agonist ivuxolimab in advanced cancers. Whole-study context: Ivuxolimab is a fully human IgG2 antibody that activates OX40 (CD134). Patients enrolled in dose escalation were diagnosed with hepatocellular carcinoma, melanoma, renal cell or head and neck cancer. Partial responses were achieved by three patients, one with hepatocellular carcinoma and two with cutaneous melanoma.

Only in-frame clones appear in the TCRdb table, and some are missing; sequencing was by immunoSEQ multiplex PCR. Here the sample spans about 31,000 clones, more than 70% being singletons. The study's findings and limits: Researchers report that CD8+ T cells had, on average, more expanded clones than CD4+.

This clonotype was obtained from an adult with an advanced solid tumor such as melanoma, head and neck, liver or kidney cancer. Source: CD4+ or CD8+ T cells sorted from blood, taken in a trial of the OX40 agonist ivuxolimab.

The CDR3 DNA sequence: TGCAGCGTTGAAATCGGAAGCACAGATACGCAGTATTTT. Its protein is CSVEIGSTDTQYF. The chain carries TRBV29-1 and TRBJ2-3; D is undetermined. The CDR3 is made up of 13 amino acids. Trimming stripped 2 bases from V and 0 bases from J, with 6 bases between. Per germline, CDR1 SQVTM and CDR2 ANQGSEA.